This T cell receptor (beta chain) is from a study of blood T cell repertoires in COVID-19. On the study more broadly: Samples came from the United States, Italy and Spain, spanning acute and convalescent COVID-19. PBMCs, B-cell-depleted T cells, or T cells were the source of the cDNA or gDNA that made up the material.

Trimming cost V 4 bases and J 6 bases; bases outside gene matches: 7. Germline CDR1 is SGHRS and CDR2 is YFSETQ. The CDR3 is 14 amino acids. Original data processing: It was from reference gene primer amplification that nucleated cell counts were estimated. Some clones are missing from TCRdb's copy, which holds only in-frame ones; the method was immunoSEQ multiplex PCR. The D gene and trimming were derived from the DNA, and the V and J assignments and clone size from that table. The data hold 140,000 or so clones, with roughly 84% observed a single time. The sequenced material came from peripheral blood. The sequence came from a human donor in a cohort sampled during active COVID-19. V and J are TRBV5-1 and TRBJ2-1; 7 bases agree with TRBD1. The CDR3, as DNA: TGCGCCAGCAGCCTGGGGACAGTAGGCAATGAGCAGTTCTTC. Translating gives CASSLGTVGNEQFF.